Below, one TCR beta chain is given with its context. What this receptor recognizes is not known. No base-level quality is on record; no much larger clone is a single base apart. The germline V gene specifies SGHTA as CDR1 and FQGNSA as CDR2. Unmatched junction bases come to 7, with V trimmed by 1 base and J by 10 bases. Taken from cysteine to phenylalanine, the CDR3 has 15 residues. Just the 45-base CDR3 DNA is kept, in frame starting at base 1. The sample originates from a study of vaccination and CD4 T cells after COVID-19 (dated by TCRdb to 2021 to 2024). With regard to the full study: Every convalescent patient had a positive nasal swab PCR test for SARS-CoV-2, with mild disease in roughly 10 patients and severe disease in one. The convalescent cohort included six males and four females, with two Hispanic individuals, seven Caucasians, two Asians and one multiracial person. Two doses of either the Pfizer-BioNTech BNT162b2 vaccine (n=8) or the Moderna mRNA-1273 vaccine (n=2) were administered to participants. Post-COVID blood samples were collected from convalescent patients a median of around 100 days after diagnosis, with a range of about 35 to 161 days. Post-vaccine blood samples were collected a median of around 70 days after the second vaccine dose, ranging from about 13 to 241 days. Overlapping spike peptide pools from SARS-CoV-2 and from the common cold coronaviruses HCoV-NL63, HCoV-OC43 and HCoV-229E were used as culture stimuli. In control cultures, a CEFX viral epitope pool was used as positive control, an HIV-1 Nef peptide pool was used as negative control, or no peptide was added. In over 8 COVID-19 convalescent patients and 4 infection-naive healthy vaccine recipients, researchers compared the spike-specific CD4+ TCR repertoire from before mRNA vaccination with the repertoire from after.

Overall study outcomes, separate from this receptor: Among convalescent patients, a median around 83% of the SARS-CoV-2-reactive clones seen after vaccination appeared only after vaccination, which suggests priming specific to the vaccine. Of the vaccine-specific clones in convalescent patients, 304 of 307, or nearly all, reacted only to SARS-CoV-2 spike and did not cross-react with common cold coronaviruses. Only a relatively small number of convalescent patients were included in the study, and early timepoints following natural infection were not analyzed. The median number of SARS-CoV-2-reactive clonotypes rose from about 19 after infection to about 40 after vaccination, but the change was not significant.

Receptors were amplified or captured by PCR. DNA from cultured CD4+ T cells underwent TCR sequencing with the Oncomine TCR Beta short-read assay at the Johns Hopkins FTIC core. Genomic DNA was extracted from the cultured CD4+ T cells with the QIAamp micro DNA kit. Oncomine TCR Beta libraries from cultured CD4+ T cells were pooled using unique dual indexes and sequenced on an Illumina iSeq 100. The paper's data handling went like this. Non-productive sequences were removed, and CDR3s not starting with C, not ending with F or W, or shorter than 7 amino acids were discarded. Antigen-specific clonotypes were identified with the MANAFEST web application by comparing peptide-stimulated wells with reference and other culture wells. For a clone to be called positive, the clone needed an FDR below 0.05, an odds ratio above 5, and a productive frequency above 0.1% in at least two of three replicate wells. Cross-reactive clonotypes were defined as significantly expanded in both SARS-CoV-2 spike wells and at least one common cold coronavirus spike condition. Levenshtein distances (stringdist) and unrooted phylogenetic trees (ape) in R version 3.6.1 were used to assess CDR3 homology. Using fastp trimming at Q25 and MiXCR clonotype assembly, TCRdb reanalyzed the public sequencing data and kept in-frame beta chains. Rows merge per CDR3 protein into single entries with the most common DNA and genes. The authors' filters were not applied to this entry. The table for this sample lists about 19,000 distinct CDR3 sequences; 50% to 60% of them were counted only once. Of the sample, roughly 7% falls within the top ten clones.

Taken with the paper, the label for treatment or condition translates to: 10-day PBMC culture with coronavirus spike peptide pools or control peptides (ViraFEST assay). To expand antigen-specific T cells with peptide pools and then pick out the expanded clonotypes through TCR sequencing, the study relied on the ViraFEST assay. The positive SARS-CoV-2 PCR tests of the convalescent patients were dated from March to December 2020, before the Alpha, Beta and Delta variants emerged in the United States. Each well held about 2 million PBMCs cultured in IMDM containing roughly 5.5% human AB serum and 9 to 10 IU/ml IL-2, with about 9.4 ug/ml peptide pools added. Half of the culture medium was replaced with fresh IL-2-containing medium on days 3 and 7. CD4+ T cells were isolated after 10 days of culture through negative selection using the EasySep CD4+ T cell isolation kit. Ficoll-Paque Plus gradient centrifugation was used to isolate PBMCs from whole blood, and the isolated PBMCs were then either used fresh or cryopreserved at -140C. Each culture condition was generally run in triplicate wells.

The sequence was collected from a human donor who had recovered from COVID-19. The sequencing sample was made of CD4+ T cells from blood, cultured in vitro. The chain was built from TRBV7-2 and TRBJ1-6; TRBD1 lines up with 7 middle nucleotides. CDR3 reads: CASSLVGRGGSPLHF. Here is the DNA: TGTGCCAGCAGCTTAGTTGGCAGGGGGGGATCACCCCTCCACTTT.